Following are 4 T cell receptor beta chains from one sample sequenced in a study of cytomegalovirus exposure and HLA in healthy donors. The PCR had 60 Vbeta and 13 Jbeta primers. Sequenced by immunoSEQ multiplex PCR; TCRdb stores in-frame clones only, minus some. The sample shows 120,000 to 150,000 clones, over 80% of them seen only once. Sequencing used PBMCs. These receptors came from a woman in her 30s in good health and CMV-seronegative.

The V and J genes are TRBV4-1 and TRBJ2-5; TRBD2 matches 13 bases. The CDR3 totals 16 residues. The trim removed 3 bases at V and 5 bases at J, leaving 6 bases unmatched. Germline V lookup: CDR1 MGHRA, CDR2 YSYEKL. CDR3 DNA sequence: TGCGCCAGCAGCCATCAGACTAGCGGGAGGAGCGAGACCCAGTACTTC. Encoded protein: CASSHQTSGRSETQYF.

The V gene is TRBV6-1, the J gene TRBJ2-1, with a possible D match to TRBD2 (6 bases). Trimming stripped 2 bases from V and 14 bases from J, with 13 bases between. Germline loops: CDR1 MNHNS, CDR2 SASEGT. The CDR3 is made up of 12 amino acids. The CDR3 DNA follows: TGTGCCAGCAGTGAATTGGGCGGGATGGAGTTCTTC. This sequence encodes CASSELGGMEFF.

This clone was seen a few times. The chain couples TRBV6-5 to TRBJ1-2; 7 nucleotides match TRBD1. The junction had 5 bases not matched to a gene; V was cut back by 4 bases and J by 3 bases. Germline loops: CDR1 MNHEY, CDR2 SVGAGI. The CDR3 is 14 amino acids. CDR3 loop: CASSSRDRHYGYTF. CDR3 DNA sequence: TGTGCCAGCAGTTCACGGGACAGACACTATGGCTACACCTTC.

The chain is built from TRBV5-1 and TRBJ1-1; 7 bases align to TRBD1. V trimming: 4 bases; J trimming: 0 bases; junction bases outside the gene matches: 6. CDR3 length: 15 residues. Germline CDR1 and CDR2: SGHRS and YFSETQ. The CDR3 DNA is TGCGCCAGCAGCACGGGGACAGCCGTGAACACTGAAGCTTTCTTT. Amino acids: CASSTGTAVNTEAFF.